This is a list of T cell receptor beta chains from one sample in a study of T-cell reconstitution after alpha-beta-depleted transplantation in children. TCRdb re-called the PCR reads through MiXCR, storing one row per CDR3 protein. In the table there are around 250,000 distinct CDR3 sequences, just under 8.5% of which are singletons. Sequences were derived from PBMCs, mostly from graft donor cells, sampled 180 days after TCRalphabeta/CD19-depleted stem cell transplant. The receptors stem from a male patient younger than 18 who had a stem cell transplant for acute lymphoblastic leukemia, so the T cells may come from the graft donor. Both conserved end residues are part of each CDR3. Not all rows give a size; the values are once, few, many and, for expanded clones, a class.

j_gene: TRBJ2-7
abundance: many
v_gene: TRBV5-6
CDR3aa: CASSPAFWTGEQYF

j_gene: TRBJ1-2
abundance: many
v_gene: TRBV7-9
CDR3aa: CASSLTTGGLRYTF

j_gene: TRBJ2-3
abundance: many
v_gene: TRBV29-1
CDR3aa: CSVEGQLNAQYF

j_gene: TRBJ1-2
abundance: many
v_gene: TRBV7-6
CDR3aa: CASSLGRGSPYGYTF

j_gene: TRBJ2-7
abundance: many
v_gene: TRBV20-1
CDR3aa: CSASGGEQYF

j_gene: TRBJ2-3
abundance: many
v_gene: TRBV9
CDR3aa: CASSGSLTPSKYF

j_gene: TRBJ1-2
abundance: -
v_gene: TRBV20-1
CDR3aa: CSAFYETGGHGYTF

j_gene: TRBJ2-7
abundance: few
v_gene: TRBV7-9
CDR3aa: CASSLDDEQYF

j_gene: TRBJ2-2
abundance: -
v_gene: TRBV5-5
CDR3aa: CASSMRLVCWELFF

j_gene: TRBJ1-1
abundance: many
v_gene: TRBV29-1
CDR3aa: CSGRGAIEAFF

j_gene: TRBJ1-6
abundance: few
v_gene: TRBV7-9
CDR3aa: CASSFGQGVDSPLHF

j_gene: TRBJ2-6
abundance: many
v_gene: TRBV7-8
CDR3aa: CASSPRTGAGANVLTF

j_gene: TRBJ2-2
abundance: many
v_gene: TRBV20-1
CDR3aa: CSARAGTGNTGELFF

j_gene: TRBJ2-3
abundance: many
v_gene: TRBV9
CDR3aa: CASSATFSTDTQYF

j_gene: TRBJ2-3
abundance: many
v_gene: TRBV3-1
CDR3aa: CASSPGTSGTDTQYF

j_gene: TRBJ2-1
abundance: few
v_gene: TRBV12-3/TRBV12-4
CDR3aa: CASSLGRASGGMYNEQFF

j_gene: TRBJ1-5
abundance: many
v_gene: TRBV29-1
CDR3aa: CSVGAGVRQPQHF

j_gene: TRBJ2-5
abundance: many
v_gene: TRBV7-9
CDR3aa: CASSLGDRPSGKETQYF

j_gene: TRBJ2-7
abundance: many
v_gene: TRBV7-9
CDR3aa: CASSYRDRGYEQYF

j_gene: TRBJ2-3
abundance: -
v_gene: TRBV7-2
CDR3aa: CASSSEGGGRKDTQYF

j_gene: TRBJ1-2
abundance: many
v_gene: TRBV4-3
CDR3aa: CASSPRSGRAYGYTF

j_gene: TRBJ2-1
abundance: many
v_gene: TRBV20-1
CDR3aa: CSAINRGSYNEQFF

j_gene: TRBJ2-5
abundance: -
v_gene: TRBV27
CDR3aa: CASSLSRQGLKTQYF

j_gene: TRBJ2-3
abundance: many
v_gene: TRBV6-5
CDR3aa: CASSLGAWPDTQYF

j_gene: TRBJ2-7
abundance: many
v_gene: TRBV5-1
CDR3aa: CASSLKEGQTSYEQYF

j_gene: TRBJ1-3
abundance: many
v_gene: TRBV7-8
CDR3aa: CASSLEGATRPGNTIYF

j_gene: TRBJ1-5
abundance: -
v_gene: TRBV7-8
CDR3aa: CASSLGTGGSRQPQHF

j_gene: TRBJ2-7
abundance: many
v_gene: TRBV27
CDR3aa: CASSPLWDSKTYEQYF

j_gene: TRBJ1-3
abundance: many
v_gene: TRBV28
CDR3aa: CASNTIGRVYSGNTIYF

j_gene: TRBJ1-4
abundance: many
v_gene: TRBV20-1
CDR3aa: CSAIQASNEKLFF

j_gene: TRBJ2-5
abundance: many
v_gene: TRBV28
CDR3aa: CASSLDQGFYDTQETQYF

j_gene: TRBJ1-1
abundance: many
v_gene: TRBV6-5
CDR3aa: CASWGAEAFF

j_gene: TRBJ2-2
abundance: few
v_gene: TRBV28
CDR3aa: CASSPLSLTGLNTGELFF

j_gene: TRBJ2-5
abundance: many
v_gene: TRBV20-1
CDR3aa: CSASLTGGQETQYF

j_gene: TRBJ2-3
abundance: many
v_gene: TRBV2
CDR3aa: CASRGWAGSTDTQYF

j_gene: TRBJ2-2
abundance: many
v_gene: TRBV14
CDR3aa: CASSQGPTYTGELFF

j_gene: TRBJ2-2
abundance: -
v_gene: TRBV5-1
CDR3aa: CASSRGLAGAGFSGELFF

j_gene: TRBJ2-5
abundance: many
v_gene: TRBV7-9
CDR3aa: CASSLDPQGRETQYF

j_gene: TRBJ1-5
abundance: many
v_gene: TRBV12-3/TRBV12-4
CDR3aa: CASSLFSSSNQPQHF

j_gene: TRBJ1-2
abundance: -
v_gene: TRBV5-4
CDR3aa: CASSGVGTDYGYTF

j_gene: TRBJ2-3
abundance: -
v_gene: TRBV9
CDR3aa: CASSGPGSTDTQYF

j_gene: TRBJ2-1
abundance: many
v_gene: TRBV29-1
CDR3aa: CSAGTSGNEQFF

j_gene: TRBJ2-7
abundance: -
v_gene: TRBV28
CDR3aa: CASSFPGLAGEYEQYF

j_gene: TRBJ1-2
abundance: many
v_gene: TRBV12-3/TRBV12-4
CDR3aa: CASTSPFGGGYTF

j_gene: TRBJ2-1
abundance: many
v_gene: TRBV20-1
CDR3aa: CSARDYRGPYNEQFF

j_gene: TRBJ2-3
abundance: many
v_gene: TRBV5-1
CDR3aa: CASYPGRLTDTQYF

j_gene: TRBJ2-7
abundance: many
v_gene: TRBV29-1
CDR3aa: CSAIWIGSEQYF

j_gene: TRBJ2-7
abundance: many
v_gene: TRBV7-9
CDR3aa: CASSTWTALEQYF

j_gene: TRBJ2-7
abundance: many
v_gene: TRBV28
CDR3aa: CASTVRAATSYEQYF

j_gene: TRBJ1-1
abundance: many
v_gene: TRBV7-2
CDR3aa: CASSLRRQGLTDQAFF

j_gene: TRBJ2-7
abundance: few
v_gene: TRBV6-1
CDR3aa: CASNVPLAARF

j_gene: TRBJ1-1
abundance: many
v_gene: TRBV19
CDR3aa: CASSMLAVNTEAFF

j_gene: TRBJ1-2
abundance: many
v_gene: TRBV27
CDR3aa: CASSPWTGELINYGYTF

j_gene: TRBJ2-2
abundance: many
v_gene: TRBV29-1
CDR3aa: CSVGRTGITGELFF

j_gene: TRBJ2-3
abundance: many
v_gene: TRBV20-1
CDR3aa: CSARLAGLTDTQYF

j_gene: TRBJ2-2
abundance: many
v_gene: TRBV7-3
CDR3aa: CASSPYSGSDTGELFF

j_gene: TRBJ2-7
abundance: many
v_gene: TRBV5-4
CDR3aa: CASSPSMSPREQYF

j_gene: TRBJ2-2
abundance: many
v_gene: TRBV5-5
CDR3aa: CASSLASANTGELFF